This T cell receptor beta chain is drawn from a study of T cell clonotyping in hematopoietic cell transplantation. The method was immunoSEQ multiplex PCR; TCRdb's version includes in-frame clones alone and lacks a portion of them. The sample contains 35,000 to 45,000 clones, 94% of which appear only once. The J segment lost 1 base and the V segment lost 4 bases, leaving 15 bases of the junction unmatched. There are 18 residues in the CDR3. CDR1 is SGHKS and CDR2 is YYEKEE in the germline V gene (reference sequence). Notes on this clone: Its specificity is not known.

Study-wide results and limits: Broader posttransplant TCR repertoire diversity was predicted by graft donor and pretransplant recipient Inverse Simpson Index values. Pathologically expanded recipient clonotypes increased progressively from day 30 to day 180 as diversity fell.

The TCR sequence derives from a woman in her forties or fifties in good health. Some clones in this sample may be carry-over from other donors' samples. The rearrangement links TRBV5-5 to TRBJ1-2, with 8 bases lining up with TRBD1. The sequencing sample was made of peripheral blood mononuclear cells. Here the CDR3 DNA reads TGTGCCAGCAGCCCAACCCGGGACAGGCTTACAGATAACTATGGCTACACCTTC. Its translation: CASSPTRDRLTDNYGYTF.